This TCR beta chain was retrieved from a study of cytomegalovirus exposure and HLA in healthy donors. Study overall: The approximately 670 first-cohort repertoires and the 95 to 150 validation repertoires shared the same platform, a later analysis reported.

Separate from the approximately 720-subject first cohort, the roughly 120-subject validation cohort was the one that the donors belonged to. This CDR3 has 14 residues. The V end was cut by 5 bases, the J end by 4 bases, with 14 bases between. In germline, CDR1 is KGHSH, CDR2 LQKENI. Profiled with immunoSEQ multiplex PCR; TCRdb holds only in-frame clones, not every one. The sample lists around 61,000 clones; around 92% were seen once. The chain joins TRBV18 to TRBJ1-1; no clear D gene. The receptor was derived from a man aged 18 to 35 in good health and CMV-seropositive. Source material: PBMCs. The CDR3 coding sequence is TGTGCCAGCTCATCACGACTGGATCTCACTGAAGCTTTCTTT. Amino acids: CASSSRLDLTEAFF.